Listed below are T cell receptor beta chains from one sample, sequenced in a study of blood T cells in healthy people across ages. TCRdb reprocessed the 5' RACE reads via MiXCR and lists one record per CDR3 protein. Of 780,000 or so distinct CDR3 sequences listed, approximately 53% are singletons. Sequenced: blood. All receptors derive from an elderly man in good health. Each CDR3 is given with its conserved first and last residue. The D gene is left open where the match is weak. Clone size is shown for a subset of rows, as once, few, many or a class of expanded clone.

v_call	clone_size	d_call	j_call	cdr3_aa	cdr3_nt
TRBV5-1	.	TRBD2	TRBJ2-3	CASSLALGRGPTDTQYF	TGCGCCAGCAGCTTGGCCCTTGGGAGGGGCCCCACAGATACGCAGTATTTT
TRBV12-3/TRBV12-4	.	.	TRBJ2-1	CASSGVSSYNEQFF	TGTGCCAGCAGTGGGGTTAGCTCCTACAATGAGCAGTTCTTC
TRBV5-1	.	TRBD1	TRBJ1-6	CASSLERGPDSPLHF	TGCGCCAGCAGCTTGGAAAGGGGGCCGGATTCACCCCTCCACTTT
TRBV18	.	.	TRBJ1-4	CASSLYGTENEKLFF	TGTGCCAGCTCTCTGTACGGGACCGAGAATGAAAAACTGTTTTTT
TRBV10-3	.	.	TRBJ1-6	CAISQAGHFQTKSPLHF	TGTGCCATCAGCCAAGCCGGACATTTCCAGACTAAATCACCCCTCCACTTT
TRBV7-2	.	.	TRBJ2-3	CASSFTSGHRYAYF	TGTGCCAGCAGCTTCACGTCCGGGCACAGATACGCGTATTTT
TRBV7-9	.	TRBD1	TRBJ1-6	CASSSPDRGYNSPLHF	TGTGCCAGCAGCTCCCCGGACAGGGGATATAATTCACCCCTCCACTTT
TRBV4-1	.	.	TRBJ2-1	CASSQLAVGSYNEQFF	TGCGCCAGCAGCCAATTAGCTGTGGGTTCCTACAATGAGCAGTTCTTC
TRBV3-1	.	.	TRBJ2-5	CASSQVSSRTQYF	TGTGCCAGCAGCCAGGTGTCATCGAGAACCCAGTACTTC
TRBV10-3	.	TRBD1	TRBJ2-7	CALRGDRESYEQYF	TGTGCCCTGCGTGGGGACAGAGAATCCTACGAGCAGTACTTC
TRBV5-1	many	TRBD1	TRBJ1-2	CASSLDGTGYGYTF	TGCGCCAGCAGCTTGGATGGGACAGGCTATGGCTACACCTTC
TRBV7-3	.	TRBD2	TRBJ2-2	CASSITSGGTGELFF	TGTGCCAGCAGCATCACTAGCGGGGGCACCGGGGAGCTGTTTTTT
TRBV28	once	.	TRBJ2-7	CASKRHYEQYF	TGTGCCAGCAAGCGGCACTACGAGCAGTACTTC
TRBV6-2/TRBV6-3	.	.	TRBJ2-5	CASKFSGQETQYF	TGTGCCAGCAAGTTTAGTGGCCAAGAGACCCAGTACTTC
TRBV15	.	.	TRBJ1-5	CATGDINQPQHF	TGTGCCACCGGGGACATAAATCAGCCCCAGCATTTT
TRBV27	.	TRBD2	TRBJ2-1	CASSPMTSGRKKGQFF	TGTGCCAGCAGTCCCATGACTAGCGGGAGGAAGAAGGGGCAGTTCTTC
TRBV12-3/TRBV12-4	.	TRBD2	TRBJ2-1	CASSLPGLGGSYNEQFF	TGTGCCAGCAGCCTGCCGGGACTAGGGGGCTCCTACAATGAGCAGTTCTTC
TRBV20-1	.	TRBD2	TRBJ2-3	CSAEGSAGGADTQYF	TGCAGTGCTGAGGGCTCGGCGGGAGGAGCAGATACGCAGTATTTT
TRBV7-9	.	.	TRBJ2-1	CASRATLNEQFF	TGTGCCAGCAGGGCGACTCTCAATGAGCAGTTCTTC
TRBV9	few	TRBD1	TRBJ2-2	CASRSGTGVTGELFF	TGTGCCAGCAGGTCCGGGACAGGGGTGACCGGGGAGCTGTTTTTT
TRBV20-1	many	TRBD2	TRBJ2-4	CSARRGSVAKNIQYF	TGCAGTGCTAGGCGCGGGAGTGTAGCCAAAAACATTCAGTACTTC
TRBV14	few	.	TRBJ2-6	CASSRRPGAPHSVGANVLTF	TGTGCCAGCAGCCGTCGTCCAGGGGCCCCGCACTCTGTAGGGGCCAACGTCCTGACTTTC
TRBV10-3	few	TRBD2	TRBJ2-5	CAIKTSGGEQETQYF	TGTGCCATCAAGACTAGCGGAGGGGAGCAAGAGACCCAGTACTTC
TRBV7-9	.	TRBD1	TRBJ2-1	CASSLPGQEYKDEQFF	TGTGCCAGCAGCCTGCCGGGACAGGAGTACAAGGATGAGCAGTTCTTC
TRBV27	.	.	TRBJ2-1	CASSWGLTAGALGNEQFF	TGTGCCAGCAGTTGGGGGCTTACGGCGGGAGCCTTGGGCAATGAGCAGTTCTTC
TRBV24-1	.	TRBD1	TRBJ2-1	CATSEPGTGSYNEQFF	TGTGCCACCAGTGAGCCTGGGACAGGGTCCTACAATGAGCAGTTCTTC
TRBV27	.	TRBD1	TRBJ2-1	CASSRDRRGNEQFF	TGTGCCAGCAGCCGGGACAGAAGAGGTAATGAGCAGTTCTTC
TRBV14	.	TRBD2	TRBJ2-7	CASSPRTSGRAQYF	TGTGCCAGCAGCCCCCGGACTAGCGGGAGGGCGCAGTACTTC
TRBV10-1	few	.	TRBJ2-4	CASSVLETALGAKNIQYF	TGCGCCAGCAGTGTCCTCGAGACAGCGTTGGGGGCCAAAAACATTCAGTACTTC
TRBV29-1	many	.	TRBJ2-7	CSVRTDNSYEQYF	TGCAGCGTTCGGACAGACAACTCCTACGAGCAGTACTTC
TRBV7-9	.	.	TRBJ1-2	CASRAPANYGDTF	TGTGCCAGCAGAGCACCTGCTAACTATGGCGACACCTTC
TRBV7-9	.	.	TRBJ1-2	CASRSEGDGYTF	TGTGCCAGCAGGTCCGAGGGGGATGGCTACACCTTC
TRBV6-5	.	TRBD1	TRBJ1-1	CASSYSGTGNTEAFF	TGTGCCAGCAGTTACTCCGGGACAGGGAACACTGAAGCTTTCTTT
TRBV24-1	once	TRBD2	TRBJ2-7	CATSGLGLAGVYNEQYF	TGTGCCACCAGTGGTTTAGGACTAGCGGGAGTCTACAATGAGCAGTACTTC
TRBV10-3	.	.	TRBJ2-7	CAITLGISYEQYF	TGTGCCATCACCCTGGGGATCTCCTACGAGCAGTACTTC
TRBV29-1	.	.	TRBJ1-2	CSAPGEGNYGYTF	TGCAGCGCTCCCGGAGAGGGGAACTATGGCTACACCTTC
TRBV7-2	few	.	TRBJ2-1	CASSIGLHNEQFF	TGTGCCAGCAGCATCGGGCTCCACAATGAGCAGTTCTTC
TRBV28	few	TRBD2	TRBJ2-4	CASSFSLRSGDKNIQYF	TGTGCCAGCAGTTTTAGTTTGCGGAGCGGGGACAAAAACATTCAGTACTTC
TRBV9	.	.	TRBJ2-4	CASSPDARSKNIQYF	TGTGCCAGCAGCCCAGATGCCAGGTCCAAAAACATTCAGTACTTC
TRBV5-1	.	.	TRBJ2-6	CASAGTSGANVLTF	TGCGCCAGTGCGGGGACCTCTGGGGCCAACGTCCTGACTTTC
TRBV20-1	.	.	TRBJ1-1	CSARGGGRTEAFF	TGCAGTGCTAGAGGGGGGGGGAGGACTGAAGCTTTCTTT
TRBV27	.	.	TRBJ2-3	CASSLTTYTDTQYF	TGTGCCAGCAGTTTAACTACCTACACAGATACGCAGTATTTT